Presented here are 23 T cell receptor beta chains from one specimen sequenced in a study of blood T cell repertoires in COVID-19. The assay was immunoSEQ multiplex PCR, and TCRdb's table has in-frame clones only and misses some. The data show some 80,000 clones, about 82% seen once. Sample: peripheral blood. The receptor set was obtained from an elderly man with active or convalescent COVID-19.

The V and J genes are TRBV19 and TRBJ2-3, with 7 nucleotides matching TRBD1. Unmatched junction bases numbered 16, after V lost 7 bases and J lost 9 bases. The CDR3 totals 15 residues. Germline V gene sequence: CDR1 LNHDA, CDR2 SQIVND (reference sequence). The CDR3 DNA follows: TGTGCCAGTACCACGGGACAGACTCCTTGGAAAACGCAGTATTTT. Translation: CASTTGQTPWKTQYF.

CDR3 coding DNA: TGCAGCGGGGACAGGGCGGACACTGAAGCTTTCTTT. This sequence encodes CSGDRADTEAFF. The V and J genes are TRBV29-1 and TRBJ1-1, with TRBD1 identical over 9 bases. Per the germline V gene, CDR1 is SQVTM and CDR2 is ANQGSEA. The V segment lost 7 bases and the J segment 3 bases; nucleotides outside the gene matches: 3. There are 12 residues in the CDR3.

The chain combines TRBV6-5 with TRBJ1-5; 7 nucleotides align to TRBD1. The germline gives CDR1 MNHEY, CDR2 SVGAGI. The CDR3 is 13 amino acids. V lost 9 bases, J lost 9 bases, and 11 bases stayed unmatched. CDR3: CASLGQERRPQHF. CDR3 in DNA: TGTGCCAGTCTCGGACAGGAAAGGCGGCCCCAGCATTTT.

J is TRBJ2-5 and V is TRBV7-9, with 9 bases fitting TRBD1. Per the germline V gene, CDR1 is SEHNR and CDR2 is FQNEAQ (reference sequence). The CDR3 covers 14 residues. The ends lost 5 bases at V and 3 bases at J; junction bases unmatched: 4. This CDR3 is CASSLGQGEETQYF. The CDR3 DNA reads as TGTGCCAGCAGCCTGGGACAGGGAGAAGAGACCCAGTACTTC.

This clone has only a few counts. This chain connects TRBV19 to TRBJ2-3; D perhaps matches TRBD1 (6 bases). Trimming pared 7 bases from V and 6 bases from J, leaving 14 bases between. Germline lookup yields CDR1 LNHDA and CDR2 SQIVND (reference sequence). The CDR3 spans 13 residues. This CDR3 reads CASKPPGADTQYF. CDR3 sequence (DNA): TGTGCCAGTAAACCCCCAGGGGCCGATACGCAGTATTTT. Using reference TRBV19 and TRBJ2-3 for the parts outside the CDR3, the full variable domain is DGGITQSPKYLFRKEGQNVTLSCEQNLNHDAMYWYRQDPGQGLRLIYYSQIVNDFQKGDIAEGYSVSREKKESFPLTVTSAQKNPTAFYLCASKPPGADTQYFGPGTRLTVL.

This clone was detected only once. The chain recombines TRBV2 with TRBJ1-6, with TRBD1 identical over 7 bases. Per the germline V gene, CDR1 is SNHLY and CDR2 is FYNNEI. This CDR3 spans 16 amino acids. After removal of 6 bases from V and 9 bases from J, the junction contained 14 bases not matched to a gene. The CDR3 bases are TGTGCCAGCAGCCTCAGGGGTGAGGGGGCTGGTTCACCCCTCCACTTT. This codes for CASSLRGEGAGSPLHF.

This rearrangement joins TRBV7-2 to TRBJ2-2, with D tentatively TRBD1 (6 bases). Deletions cut 2 bases from V and 2 bases from J, with 12 bases between. The germline V gene has CDR1 SGHTA and CDR2 FQGNSA. The CDR3 sequence is 16 residues long. CDR3 DNA: TGTGCCAGCAGCTTAACAGGGAAAGTTAACACCGGGGAGCTGTTTTTT. This gives the protein CASSLTGKVNTGELFF.

The V gene is TRBV6-5, the J gene TRBJ1-4, with D unclear. The germline V and J ends were trimmed by 0 bases and 4 bases, with 9 bases remaining between them. This CDR3 spans 15 amino acids. Germline V gives CDR1 MNHEY, CDR2 SVGAGI. Here the CDR3 reads CASSYSSRFNEKLFF. DNA for the CDR3: TGTGCCAGCAGTTACTCGTCCAGATTTAATGAAAAACTGTTTTTT.

This chain connects TRBV2 to TRBJ2-7; 9 positions match TRBD1. The CDR3 has 15 residues. Germline lookup yields CDR1 SNHLY and CDR2 FYNNEI. V shed 6 bases and J 0 bases; nucleotides not matched to a gene: 6. The CDR3 bases are TGTGCCAGCAGAGGAGGGACAGGGAGCTCCTACGAGCAGTACGTC. Translated, it gives CASRGGTGSSYEQYV.

This sequence joins TRBV5-5 and TRBJ2-3; perhaps TRBD1 as D (5 bases). The CDR3 loop spans 14 amino acids. Trimming cost V 3 bases and J 0 bases, with 8 bases left between them. CDR1 and CDR2 (germline): SGHKS, YYEKEE (reference sequence). In DNA form, the CDR3 reads TGTGCCAGCAGCTCCAGGGCAAGCACAGATACGCAGTATTTT. Translated: CASSSRASTDTQYF.

V and J are TRBV2 and TRBJ2-2; a weak D match, TRBD1 (6 bases). This CDR3 is built from 14 residues. The V end lost 6 bases, the J end lost 0 bases, and 8 bases lay between the germline ends. From germline, CDR1 is SNHLY and CDR2 FYNNEI. CDR3 sequence: CASRKGANTGELFF. Here the CDR3 DNA reads TGTGCCAGCAGGAAGGGGGCGAACACCGGGGAGCTGTTTTTT. Complete variable domain (other parts from reference TRBV2 and TRBJ2-2): EPEVTQTPSHQVTQMGQEVILRCVPISNHLYFYWYRQILGQKVEFLVSFYNNEISEKSEIFDDQFSVERPDGSNFTLKIRSTKLEDSAMYFCASRKGANTGELFFGEGSRLTVL.

This chain uses TRBV5-1 with TRBJ1-2, with a possible D match to TRBD1 (6 bases). V gave up 0 bases and J gave up 6 bases, with 15 bases separating them. The CDR3 spans 15 residues. In germline, CDR1 is SGHRS, CDR2 YFSETQ. The chain's CDR3 is CASSLGPQGLDGYTF. CDR3 sequence (DNA): TGCGCCAGCAGCTTGGGACCACAGGGTTTGGATGGCTACACCTTC.

The chain employs TRBV18 and TRBJ1-2; D may be TRBD1 (6 bases). The CDR3 totals 12 residues. From germline, CDR1 is KGHSH and CDR2 LQKENI. V lost 8 bases and J 3 bases, leaving 10 bases between the germline ends. CDR3 DNA: TGTGCCAGCAAACAGGGAGACTATGGCTACACCTTC. Translated: CASKQGDYGYTF.

The gene calls are TRBV12-3 or TRBV12-4 and TRBJ2-3; TRBD2 agrees at 7 bases. The V and J ends lost 6 bases and 0 bases, in that order; junction bases with no gene match: 0. The CDR3 length is 13 residues. For the CDR3, the DNA is TGTGCCAGCAGGACTAGCAGCACAGATACGCAGTATTTT. Protein sequence: CASRTSSTDTQYF.

The chain has TRBV12-3 or TRBV12-4 and TRBJ2-5, with D uncertain. The V and J ends lost 8 bases and 6 bases respectively, with 13 bases between them. CDR3 length: 12 residues. The CDR3, as DNA: TGTGCCAGCGGAACGCAGGAAAAGACCCAGTACTTC. It encodes CASGTQEKTQYF.

V and J are TRBV25-1 and TRBJ1-2; D might be TRBD1 (6 bases). The CDR3 sequence is 13 residues long. The germline V and J ends were trimmed by 10 bases and 4 bases, with 16 bases remaining between them. Germline loops: CDR1 MGHDK, CDR2 SYGVNS. CDR3 DNA sequence: TGTGCCACCGCGCCCCAGGGGAGCTATGGCTACACCTTC. Amino acid sequence: CATAPQGSYGYTF.

This chain joins TRBV5-1 and TRBJ1-2; TRBD1 might be the D (6 bases). The CDR3 extends over 13 amino acids. Looked up from germline, CDR1 is SGHRS and CDR2 is YFSETQ. V was clipped by 0 bases and J by 3 bases, with 6 bases between them. In DNA, the CDR3 is TGCGCCAGCAGCTTGGGACAGGACTATGGCTACACCTTC. This translates into CASSLGQDYGYTF.

The chain joins TRBV5-1 to TRBJ1-2, with a possible D match to TRBD1 (5 bases). Trimming left V 0 bases short and J 1 base short, with 7 bases between. Germline CDR1 SGHRS, CDR2 YFSETQ. CDR3 size: 14 residues. The CDR3 sequence is CASSLATVNYGYTF. CDR3 sequence (DNA): TGCGCCAGCAGCTTGGCGACAGTTAACTATGGCTACACCTTC. Based on the CDR3 plus reference TRBV5-1 and TRBJ1-2, the full variable domain is KAGVTQTPRYLIKTRGQQVTLSCSPISGHRSVSWYQQTPGQGLQFLFEYFSETQRNKGNFPGRFSGRQFSNSRSEMNVSTLELGDSALYLCASSLATVNYGYTFGSGTRLTVV.

The rearrangement uses TRBV9 and TRBJ2-2, with 8 bases matching TRBD2. V gave up 3 bases and J gave up 3 bases; unmatched junction bases: 7. The CDR3 has 16 residues. Germline CDR1 reads SGDLS; CDR2 reads YYNGEE. The CDR3 here is CASSAHLSGDTGELFF. DNA of the CDR3: TGTGCCAGCAGCGCGCACCTTAGCGGGGACACCGGGGAGCTGTTTTTT.

This sequence joins TRBV10-1 and TRBJ2-3, with D perhaps TRBD2 (7 bases). The CDR3 is 14 amino acids. V was trimmed by 7 bases and J by 4 bases, leaving 15 bases between them. Germline values: CDR1 WNHNN, CDR2 SYGVQD (reference sequence). DNA for the CDR3: TGCGCCAGCACCCCTCGGGGGGCAGCAGATACGCAGTATTTT. This encodes CASTPRGAADTQYF.

This chain joins TRBV27 and TRBJ1-2; D gene uncertain. The CDR3 is 12 amino acids. V lost 7 bases and J 4 bases, leaving 10 bases between the germline ends. Germline lookup yields CDR1 MNHEY and CDR2 SMNVEV (reference sequence). This CDR3 is CASNHPSYGYTF. CDR3 nucleotides: TGTGCCAGCAACCACCCCAGCTATGGCTACACCTTC.

This clone was seen more than once but under ten times. The rearrangement uses TRBV9 and TRBJ1-3; D may be TRBD1 (6 bases). V was cut by 4 bases and J by 2 bases, with 13 bases left in between. Looked up from germline, CDR1 is SGDLS and CDR2 is YYNGEE. CDR3 length: 15 amino acids. Written as DNA, the CDR3 is TGTGCCAGCAGCAAAGGGGGTACCCCTGGAAACACCATATATTTT. Protein product: CASSKGGTPGNTIYF.

Comments on this clone: The junction and the germline gene differ at one end; a read error may be behind it. The V call is TRBV9, the J call TRBJ2-2; TRBD2 is a possible D gene (5 bases). CDR1 is SGDLS, CDR2 YYNGEE, per germline. The CDR3 has 15 residues. The CDR3 sequence is CASSVAPGNPGELFF. The CDR3 nucleotides read TGTGCCAGCAGCGTAGCCCCGGGGAACCCCGGGGAGCTGTTTTTT.